This T cell receptor beta chain was recorded in a study of shared clonotypes between healthy human individuals. The germline CDR1 and CDR2 sequences are SQVTM and ANQGSEA. V lost 4 bases to trimming and J lost 8 bases; unmatched junction nucleotides: 8. The CDR3 runs to 13 residues. Measured with immunoSEQ multiplex PCR; TCRdb has only the in-frame clones, and not every one. The table records approximately 700,000 clones, about three quarters of them present only once. The sequenced sample was memory CD4+ T cells sorted from blood. The subset: CD45RA-negative fraction. The genes are TRBV29-1 and TRBJ1-2; 9 bases agree with TRBD1. The TCR originated in a woman in her 30s in good health. The CDR3 bases are TGCAGCGTTGTGAAGACAGGGGGAGGCGGCTACACCTTC. It is translated as CSVVKTGGGGYTF.